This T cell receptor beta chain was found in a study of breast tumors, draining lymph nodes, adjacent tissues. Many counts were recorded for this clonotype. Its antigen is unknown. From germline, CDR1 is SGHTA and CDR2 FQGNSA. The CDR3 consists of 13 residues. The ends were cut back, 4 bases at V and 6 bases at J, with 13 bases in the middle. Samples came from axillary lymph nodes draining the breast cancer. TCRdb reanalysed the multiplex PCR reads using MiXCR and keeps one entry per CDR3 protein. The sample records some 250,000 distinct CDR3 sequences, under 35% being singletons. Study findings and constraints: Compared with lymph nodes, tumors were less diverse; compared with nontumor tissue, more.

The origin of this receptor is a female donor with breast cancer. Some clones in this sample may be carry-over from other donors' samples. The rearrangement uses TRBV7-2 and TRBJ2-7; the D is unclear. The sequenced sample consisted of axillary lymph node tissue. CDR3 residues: CASSSAPITEQYF. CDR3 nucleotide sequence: TGTGCCAGCAGCTCAGCCCCAATAACCGAGCAGTACTTC. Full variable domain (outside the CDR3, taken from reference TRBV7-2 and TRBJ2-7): GAGVSQSPSNKVTEKGKDVELRCDPISGHTALYWYRQSLGQGLEFLIYFQGNSAPDKSGLPSDRFSAERTGGSVSTLTIQRTQQEDSAVYLCASSSAPITEQYFGPGTRLTVT.